This TCR beta chain was identified during a study of cytomegalovirus exposure and HLA in healthy donors. Study-wide background: Early release data held some 80 million unique TCRs from HLA-typed donors. The study's findings and limits: TCR beta sequences reportedly predicted most subjects' HLA-A and HLA-B alleles accurately. Later on, analysis showed that most CMV-associated TCR beta chains appeared to be HLA-restricted.

Healthy bone marrow donors made up the donor group. The germline CDR1 and CDR2 sequences are SGHRS and YFSETQ. The CDR3 extends over 16 amino acids. V shed 3 bases and J 8 bases; nucleotides not matched to a gene: 14. In the PCR, 60 Vbeta and 13 Jbeta primers were used. Data came from immunoSEQ multiplex PCR; TCRdb stores just in-frame clones and leaves some out. The table has under 70,000 clones, 55% to 75% seen once. Regarding this clone: Its specificity is unknown.

Sequencing was done on a sample of PBMCs. This sequence joins TRBV5-1 and TRBJ2-1, with 7 bases identical to TRBD2. The receptor comes from a man aged 35 to 55 in good health and CMV-seropositive. CDR3 sequence: CASSSSGGSQADEQFF. The CDR3 DNA is TGCGCCAGCAGCTCAAGTGGCGGGAGTCAGGCGGATGAGCAGTTCTTC.